A selection of T cell receptor beta chains follows, all from one sample in a study of blood T cell repertoires in COVID-19. Produced via immunoSEQ multiplex PCR; TCRdb's table is partial and in-frame only. The sample contains fewer than 350,000 clones, 88% of which appear only once. Sequencing was carried out using PBMCs or T cells enriched from blood (not recorded which). All receptors come from a woman aged 60-70 years in a cohort exposed to, infected with or recovered from COVID-19 (not recorded which). CDR3s include the opening cysteine and the closing phenylalanine or tryptophan. D genes are given only for firm matches. Not every row has a clone size; where given, it reads once, few, many or a size class.

cdr3_aa cdr3_nt v_call d_call j_call clone_size
CASSSQISSNMNTEAFF TGTGCCAGCAGCTCCCAGATTTCCTCCAATATGAACACTGAAGCTTTCTTT TRBV7-9 - TRBJ1-1 -
CASSLRGGGEQYF TGTGCCAGCAGTTTACGCGGGGGCGGAGAGCAGTACTTC TRBV27 - TRBJ2-7 -
CASSPDRESPLHF TGTGCCAGCTCACCGGACAGGGAGTCACCCCTCCACTTT TRBV18 TRBD1 TRBJ1-6 once
CASSPTRNEQFF TGTGCCAGCAGTCCGACTAGAAATGAGCAGTTCTTC TRBV6-2/TRBV6-3 - TRBJ2-1 once
CASSAQGHGNTIYF TGTGCCAGCAGCGCACAGGGGCACGGAAACACCATATATTTT TRBV7-9 TRBD1 TRBJ1-3 few
CATSVSPNRDYQPQHF TGTGCCACCAGTGTTAGTCCAAACAGGGATTATCAGCCCCAGCATTTT TRBV24-1 - TRBJ1-5 -
CATSDASSGGFGYTF TGTGCCACCAGTGATGCGAGCAGCGGAGGGTTTGGCTACACCTTC TRBV24-1 - TRBJ1-2 few
CASSVSGSGNEQFF TGCGCCAGCAGTGTTAGCGGGAGCGGAAATGAGCAGTTCTTC TRBV10-2 TRBD2 TRBJ2-1 -
CASSRQRIPNVGYTF TGTGCCAGCAGTCGACAGCGCATCCCAAATGTAGGCTACACCTTC TRBV27 - TRBJ1-2 -
CASSYSPRVDTQYF TGTGCCAGCAGTTACTCGCCGAGGGTTGATACGCAGTATTTT TRBV6-2/TRBV6-3 - TRBJ2-3 -
CASSLGGGRRAGNTIYF TGTGCCAGCAGCTTAGGCGGCGGGCGTCGGGCTGGAAACACCATATATTTT TRBV7-2 - TRBJ1-3 once
CASSRGLAGGFYNEQFF TGCGCCAGCAGCCGGGGGCTAGCGGGAGGATTTTACAATGAGCAGTTCTTC TRBV4-3 TRBD2 TRBJ2-1 -
CASSQWGGSTDTQYF TGCGCCAGCAGCCAATGGGGAGGTAGCACAGATACGCAGTATTTT TRBV4-1 - TRBJ2-3 -
CASRPGTGEKLFF TGTGCCAGCAGACCCGGGACAGGCGAAAAACTGTTTTTT TRBV2 TRBD1 TRBJ1-4 -
CSAMGLAGMFF TGCAGTGCGATGGGACTAGCGGGGATGTTCTTC TRBV20-1 TRBD2 TRBJ2-1 -
CASRPPSNKNIQYF TGTGCCAGCAGACCTCCTAGTAACAAAAACATTCAGTACTTC TRBV6-2/TRBV6-3 - TRBJ2-4 -
CASSVPSRGPLNEQYF TGTGCCAGCAGTGTTCCCTCCAGGGGTCCTCTTAACGAGCAGTACTTC TRBV6-1 - TRBJ2-7 -
CASSQGALAGVLYEQYF TGTGCCAGCAGCCAAGGGGCTCTAGCGGGAGTACTCTACGAGCAGTACTTC TRBV4-2 TRBD2 TRBJ2-7 -
CASSLLAGGGETQYF TGTGCCAGCAGCTTATTAGCGGGGGGCGGGGAGACCCAGTACTTC TRBV7-2 TRBD2 TRBJ2-5 -
CASSLGQGAANEKLFF TGCGCCAGCAGTCTAGGACAGGGCGCGGCTAATGAAAAACTGTTTTTT TRBV5-1 TRBD1 TRBJ1-4 -
CASSLEVGMVAVNEKLFF TGTGCCAGCAGCTTAGAAGTTGGTATGGTAGCCGTTAATGAAAAACTGTTTTTT TRBV7-9 - TRBJ1-4 -
CASSLRQGAAYEQYF TGTGCCAGTAGTCTCAGACAGGGGGCCGCCTACGAGCAGTACTTC TRBV19 TRBD1 TRBJ2-7 -
CASSHGTGVHEQYF TGTGCCAGCAGCCACGGGACAGGGGTTCACGAGCAGTACTTC TRBV3-1/TRBV3-2 TRBD1 TRBJ2-7 -
CASSPNRGGEQYF TGTGCCAGCAGCCCTAACAGGGGCGGCGAGCAGTACTTC TRBV6-6 TRBD1 TRBJ2-7 -
CASSLARSLTGQNTEAFF TGTGCCAGCAGCTTGGCCCGTTCTTTGACAGGCCAGAACACTGAAGCTTTCTTT TRBV5-4 - TRBJ1-1 -
CASSERQGSTEAFF TGTGCCAGCAGTGAGAGACAGGGGAGCACTGAAGCTTTCTTT TRBV2 TRBD1 TRBJ1-1 -
CATSDSKGVPTDTQYF TGTGCCACCAGTGATTCAAAGGGAGTCCCCACAGATACGCAGTATTTT TRBV24-1 - TRBJ2-3 -
CAWVGTSSGELFF TGTGCCTGGGTAGGGACTAGTAGCGGGGAGCTGTTTTTT TRBV30 TRBD2 TRBJ2-2 -
CATSDRPDRREGYTF TGTGCCACCAGTGACCGACCGGACAGGAGGGAAGGCTACACCTTC TRBV24-1 TRBD1 TRBJ1-2 -
CASRDRARGEAFF TGCGCCAGCAGGGACAGGGCGAGGGGTGAAGCTTTCTTT TRBV10-2 TRBD1 TRBJ1-1 -
CASSPLALNQPQHF TGTGCCAGCTCACCACTCGCACTTAATCAGCCCCAGCATTTT TRBV18 - TRBJ1-5 -
CASSYGQAYEQYF TGTGCCAGCAGCTACGGACAGGCCTACGAGCAGTACTTC TRBV7-2 TRBD1 TRBJ2-7 -
CASSSPSRSDEQYF TGTGCCAGCAGTTCCCCTAGCAGATCTGACGAGCAGTACTTC TRBV28 - TRBJ2-7 -
CASSYSVPGGLAGPRRFEQFF TGTGCCAGCAGTTACTCGGTCCCCGGCGGACTAGCGGGGCCAAGGAGGTTTGAGCAGTTCTTC TRBV6-2/TRBV6-3 TRBD2 TRBJ2-1 -
CASSEERRGEAFF TGCGCCAGCAGTGAGGAACGTCGGGGTGAAGCTTTCTTT TRBV10-1 - TRBJ1-1 once